The clone carrying this TCR beta chain appeared a few times. The sample comes from a study of T cells in Graves' hyperthyroidism and ophthalmopathy. TCR beta CDR3 sequences were amplified from RNA transcripts. First-round RT-PCR with HTBI primers amplified the TCR CDR3 region. In TCRdb, the multiplex PCR reads were re-called with MiXCR into one record per CDR3 protein. Counted here are about half a million distinct CDR3 sequences, roughly 22% occurring once; the ten biggest clones make up under 55%. CDR1 is DFQATT and CDR2 is SNEGSKA in the germline V gene (reference sequence). With 3 bases removed from V and 5 bases from J, the gap between germline ends came to 13 bases. The CDR3 is 13 amino acids.

V gene TRBV20-1 combines with J gene TRBJ2-5; D ambiguous. This clonotype originated in an older woman with Graves' ophthalmopathy. The sequencing input was blood. DNA for the CDR3: TGCAGTGCTAGTAATCAGGTTTGGGAGACCCAGTACTTC. It translates to CSASNQVWETQYF.